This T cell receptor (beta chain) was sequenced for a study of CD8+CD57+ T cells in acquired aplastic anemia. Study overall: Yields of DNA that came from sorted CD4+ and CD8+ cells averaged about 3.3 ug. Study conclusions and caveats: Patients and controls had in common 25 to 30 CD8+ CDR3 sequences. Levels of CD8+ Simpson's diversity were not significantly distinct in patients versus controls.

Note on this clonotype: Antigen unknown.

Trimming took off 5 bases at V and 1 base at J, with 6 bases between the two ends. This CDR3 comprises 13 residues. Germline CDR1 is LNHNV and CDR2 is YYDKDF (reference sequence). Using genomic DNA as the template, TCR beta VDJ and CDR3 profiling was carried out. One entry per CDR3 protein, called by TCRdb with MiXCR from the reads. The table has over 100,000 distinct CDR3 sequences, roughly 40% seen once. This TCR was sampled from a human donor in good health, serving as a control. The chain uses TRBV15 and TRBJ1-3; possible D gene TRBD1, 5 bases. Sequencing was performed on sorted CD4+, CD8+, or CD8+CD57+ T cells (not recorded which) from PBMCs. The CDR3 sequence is CATSAGSGNTIYF. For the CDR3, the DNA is TGTGCCACCAGCGCAGGGTCTGGAAACACCATATATTTT.